These 21 T cell receptor beta chains share one sample of origin, sequenced in a study of graft-versus-host responses after intestinal transplantation. Data came from immunoSEQ multiplex PCR; TCRdb stores just in-frame clones and leaves some out. The sample has 13,000 to 15,000 clones; 35% are singletons. Plates contained approximately 200,000 CFSE-labeled responder cells and approximately 200,000 irradiated, violet-dye-labeled stimulator cells. The sample consisted of alloreactive CD8+ T cells from a mixed lymphocyte reaction culture, taken before intestinal transplant. Regarding subset: CFSE-low proliferating T cells sorted from roughly 6-day pre-transplant mixed lymphocyte reaction (GvH or HvG direction). The source is a human patient who received an intestinal transplant.

CDR3 protein: CASSLTGDGELFF. The CDR3 DNA is TGTGCCAGCAGCTTAACGGGGGACGGGGAGCTGTTTTTT. The J gene is TRBJ2-2, the V gene TRBV11-1; possibly TRBD2 for D (6 bases). The length of the CDR3 is 13 residues. The germline V gene has CDR1 SGHAT and CDR2 FQDESV (reference sequence). The V end lost 2 bases, the J end lost 7 bases, and 8 bases lay between the germline ends.

The chain carries TRBV4-1 and TRBJ2-1, with a tentative D call TRBD2 (6 bases). The CDR3 is 13 residues long. Between the trimmed V and J ends, which lost 0 bases and 9 bases, there was a span of 9 bases. The V gene's germline CDR1 is MGHRA and CDR2 YSYEKL. The CDR3, as DNA: TGCGCCAGCAGCCAAGACGGGGGTAGTGAGCAGTTCTTC. It yields the protein CASSQDGGSEQFF.

As for this clone: At one end, the junction sequence differs from germline, possibly due to a read error. The V gene is TRBV6-5, the J gene TRBJ2-7; possibly TRBD2 for D (6 bases). Germline CDR1 MNHEY, CDR2 SVGAGI. The CDR3 length is 14 residues. CDR3 in DNA: TGTGCCATCAGTGAAAGTTATGGGGGGAACGAGCAGTACTTC. It yields the protein CAISESYGGNEQYF.

Judged by abundance, this clone is medium-sized (0.01 to 0.1%). This sequence joins TRBV7-9 and TRBJ2-7, with D possibly being TRBD1 or TRBD2 (5 bases each). The CDR3 length is 14 residues. Germline values: CDR1 SEHNR, CDR2 FQNEAQ (reference sequence). Trimming took 3 bases from V and 0 from J, leaving 9 bases between them. CDR3 DNA sequence: TGTGCCAGCAGCTTTGAGGGGAGCTCCTACGAGCAGTACTTC. It specifies CASSFEGSSYEQYF.

This clone was detected once. The rearrangement uses TRBV6-5 and TRBJ2-7; D ambiguous. This CDR3 region has 15 residues. V gave up 7 bases and J gave up 0 bases, with 16 bases separating them. The germline CDR1 and CDR2 sequences are MNHEY and SVGAGI. The CDR3 DNA is TGTGCCAGCACGGTTGGATTTCTTAGCTCCTACGAGCAGTACTTC. It encodes CASTVGFLSSYEQYF.

V is TRBV2 and J is TRBJ2-1, with 10 bases that match TRBD1. The germline V gene encodes CDR1 SNHLY and CDR2 FYNNEI. J was trimmed by 8 bases and V by 3 bases; bases with no gene match: 7. This CDR3 spans 15 amino acids. For the CDR3, the DNA is TGTGCCAGCAGTGACGGACAGGGGGTATACCATGAGCAGTTCTTC. It is translated as CASSDGQGVYHEQFF.

By proportion, this clone is medium-sized. The chain combines TRBV11-2 with TRBJ2-7; D remains unclear. The CDR3 spans 13 residues. CDR1 SGHAT and CDR2 FQNNGV come from the germline V gene. V was pared by 5 bases and J by 0 bases, with 8 bases between. CDR3 protein: CASSITTSYEQYF. The CDR3, as DNA: TGTGCCAGCAGCATCACCACCTCCTACGAGCAGTACTTC.

The chain is built from TRBV5-4 and TRBJ1-6; tentatively, D is TRBD1 (5 bases). Between the trimmed V and J ends, which lost 1 base and 9 bases, there was a span of 14 bases. This CDR3 region has 15 residues. Germline CDR1 SGHNT, CDR2 YYREEE (reference sequence). This CDR3 is CASSLSQGLGSPLHF. CDR3 DNA sequence: TGTGCCAGCAGCTTGAGCCAGGGCCTAGGTTCACCCCTCCACTTT.

The J gene is TRBJ1-6, the V gene TRBV7-9; 9 nucleotides align to TRBD1. The CDR3 extends over 15 amino acids. Germline-derived CDR1 and CDR2 are SEHNR and FQNEAQ (reference sequence). V shed 4 bases and J 6 bases; nucleotides not matched to a gene: 4. CDR3 residues: CASSSRDRVNSPLHF. The CDR3 nucleotides read TGTGCCAGCAGCTCCCGGGACAGGGTTAATTCACCCCTCCACTTT.

This sequence joins TRBV4-2 and TRBJ2-3; no reliable D call. CDR3 length: 15 residues. Per germline, CDR1 LGHNA and CDR2 YNFKEQ. V lost 4 bases and J 0 bases, leaving 11 bases between the germline ends. The CDR3 DNA sequence: TGTGCCAGCAGCCTTAGATACCCTAGCACAGATACGCAGTATTTT. This translates into CASSLRYPSTDTQYF.

This clone was recorded a few times. The chain couples TRBV6-6 to TRBJ2-3, with D tentatively TRBD1 or TRBD2 (5 bases each). The germline CDR1 and CDR2 sequences are MNHNY and SVGAGI (reference sequence). CDR3 size: 15 residues. V was trimmed by 6 bases and J by 4 bases, leaving 17 bases between them. Written as DNA, the CDR3 is TGTGCCAGCAGCCCCAGGGACCTTTCTCCAGATACGCAGTATTTT. Protein: CASSPRDLSPDTQYF.

This clone was seen only a few times. The chain is built from TRBV29-1 and TRBJ2-2; D may be TRBD2 (5 bases). The CDR3 has 15 residues. Germline V CDR1 and CDR2: SQVTM, ANQGSEA. V lost 2 bases to trimming and J lost 3 bases, with 13 bases between them. CDR3 residues: CSVESEGFDTGELFF. In DNA, the CDR3 is TGCAGCGTTGAATCAGAGGGTTTCGACACCGGGGAGCTGTTTTTT.

This clone has just a few counts. The V and J genes are TRBV29-1 and TRBJ1-2; perhaps TRBD1 as D (5 bases). The CDR3 runs 13 residues. Germline CDR1 reads SQVTM; CDR2 reads ANQGSEA. V lost 6 bases to trimming and J lost 2 bases, with 13 bases between them. The CDR3 sequence is CSVRPGPNYGYTF. The CDR3 nucleotides are TGCAGCGTGAGGCCGGGACCGAACTATGGCTACACCTTC.

This clone has just a few counts. J is TRBJ2-5 and V is TRBV5-5; 11 bases agree with TRBD2. J gave up 3 bases and V 3 bases, and 1 base lay outside the gene matches. This CDR3 is 14 amino acids long. CDR1 and CDR2 from the germline V gene are SGHKS and YYEKEE (reference sequence). CDR3 protein: CASSSLAGEETQYF. CDR3 DNA: TGTGCCAGCAGCTCACTAGCGGGGGAAGAGACCCAGTACTTC. The entire variable domain, with the rest obtained from reference TRBV5-5 and TRBJ2-5, is as follows: DAGVTQSPTHLIKTRGQQVTLRCSPISGHKSVSWYQQVLGQGPQFIFQYYEKEERGRGNFPDRFSARQFPNYSSELNVNALLLGDSALYLCASSSLAGEETQYFGPGTRLLVL.

V and J are TRBV7-8 and TRBJ2-2, with D tentatively TRBD1 (6 bases). Germline CDR1 SGHVS, CDR2 FQNEAQ. Trimming stripped 5 bases from V and 1 base from J, with 11 bases between. The CDR3 is 15 residues long. The CDR3 DNA sequence: TGTGCCAGCAGCACGTGGACAGAGAACACCGGGGAGCTGTTTTTT. This sequence encodes CASSTWTENTGELFF.

The J gene is TRBJ2-7, the V gene TRBV27, with D perhaps TRBD2 (6 bases). CDR1 MNHEY and CDR2 SMNVEV come from the germline V gene (reference sequence). V gave up 2 bases and J gave up 2 bases, with 10 bases separating them. This CDR3 comprises 14 residues. The CDR3, as DNA: TGTGCCAGCAGTTTAGGAGGGTCGGCCTACGAGCAGTACTTC. Translating it yields CASSLGGSAYEQYF.

This clone is classed as medium-sized (0.01 to 0.1%). The chain is built from TRBV5-8 and TRBJ1-5; D possibly corresponds to TRBD1 (5 bases). CDR3 size: 17 residues. Germline V CDR1 and CDR2: SGHTS, YDEGEE. The V gene lost 0 bases and the J gene lost 7 bases, with 20 bases spanning the gap. CDR3 amino acids: CASSLDRDGGGLQPQHF. CDR3 bases: TGTGCCAGCAGCTTGGATCGGGACGGAGGTGGGTTACAGCCCCAGCATTTT.

The chain has TRBV4-1 and TRBJ1-5; TRBD1 is a possible D gene (6 bases). V shed 0 bases and J shed 3 bases, with 12 bases lying between them. CDR1 MGHRA and CDR2 YSYEKL come from the germline V gene. This CDR3 has 16 amino acids. The CDR3 DNA is TGCGCCAGCAGCCAAGAGCGGGGGGCCATCAATCAGCCCCAGCATTTT. This translates into CASSQERGAINQPQHF.

Concerning this clone: Germline is not matched at one junction end, which may reflect a read error. The rearrangement joins TRBV5-6 to TRBJ2-7; D is unclear. The CDR3 contains 14 residues. Germline V gene data show CDR1 as SGHDT and CDR2 as YYEEEE. The CDR3 spells CASSLVERPYGQYF. Written as DNA, the CDR3 is TGTGCCAGCAGCTTGGTGGAGCGCCCCTACGGGCAGTACTTC.

The rearrangement links TRBV4-1 to TRBJ2-3; D is undetermined. The V gene lost 8 bases and the J gene lost 0 bases, with 15 bases spanning the gap. Germline V gene sequence: CDR1 MGHRA, CDR2 YSYEKL. This CDR3 has 15 residues. The CDR3 loop reads CASSRILPSTDTQYF. In DNA form, the CDR3 reads TGCGCCAGCTCCCGGATCTTGCCTAGCACAGATACGCAGTATTTT.

V and J are TRBV11-2 and TRBJ2-7; no firm D call. This CDR3 is 14 amino acids long. V was cut by 5 bases and J by 2 bases, with 13 bases left in between. In germline, CDR1 is SGHAT, CDR2 FQNNGV. CDR3 sequence reads: CASSNDLVPYEQYF. The CDR3 nucleotides are TGTGCCAGCAGCAACGACCTAGTCCCCTACGAGCAGTACTTC.